This paragraph covers one T cell receptor beta chain sequence. The sample is drawn from a study of T cell changes during pregnancy in multiple sclerosis. The J segment lost 6 bases and the V segment lost 5 bases, leaving 12 bases of the junction unmatched. Germline CDR1 is SEHNR and CDR2 is FQNEAQ (reference sequence). The CDR3 runs 16 residues. TCRdb keeps only in-frame clones here, not all; method: immunoSEQ multiplex PCR. The table has approximately 130,000 clones, 90% to 98% seen once. The material was peripheral blood, obtained after pregnancy. The rearrangement links TRBV7-9 to TRBJ2-3, with 9 bases that match TRBD2. This clonotype originated in a female donor with multiple sclerosis, enrolled in a pregnancy study. The CDR3 protein is CASSPGAGGPGDTQYF. CDR3 bases: TGTGCCAGCAGCCCTGGGGCGGGAGGGCCGGGGGATACGCAGTATTTT.